Sequencing of this TCR beta chain was carried out in a study of T cell responses to AZD1222 COVID-19 vaccine (dated by TCRdb to the early 2020s). As for the study more broadly: A total of 230 to 250 trial participants underwent TCR sequencing, of whom roughly 210 received two doses of AZD1222 and some 25 received two doses of the MenACWY control vaccine. Trial participants were enrolled into age subgroups of 18-55, 56-69 and 70-plus years, which contained around 140, 26 and 57 TCR-sequenced participants, respectively. Overall study results and their limits: Because no samples from the day 14 peak response were available, repertoires could be characterized only after the peak T cell response. After two AZD1222 doses, spike-specific TCR breadth and depth were significantly higher than at day 0 and than in MenACWY recipients. Participants were mostly white British, with more females than males. The authors suggested clonal diversity may have been underestimated. The vaccine-associated CD4 TCRs covered the entire spike protein, and the dominant responses fell in regions 160-218 and 743-854. Reportedly, close to half of the unique spike-specific TCRs recognized epitopes lying outside the regions that are mutated in the B.1.351 and B.1.1.7 variants. In the small 56-69-year group, the increase in depth fell short of significance, most likely because of low power. Only a handful of AZD1222 recipients were SARS-CoV-2 seropositive at baseline, limiting conclusions about previously exposed vaccinees.

V sheds 1 base and J sheds 4 bases, leaving 16 bases between their ends. From the cysteine through the phenylalanine, the CDR3 covers 17 amino acids. CDR3 DNA only is kept here, 51 bases in frame from base 1. CDR1 and CDR2, per the germline V gene, are MGHRA and YSYEKL. Reading the label with the study, this specimen's time point is: about 28 days (+/-7) after the second vaccine dose. AZD1222 recipients with second doses at about 4 weeks or about 12 weeks were pooled, because spike-specific TCR depth and breadth did not differ between schedules. Samples from vaccinated people were obtained from the UK trials COV001 and COV002, which included a single-blind randomized controlled phase 2/3 trial of AZD1222 (ChAdOx1 nCoV-19) in healthy adults. For TCRbeta chain sequencing, PBMC samples from trial participants were taken at day 0 and at day 28 after the second dose. The CDR3 regions of human TCRbeta chains were analyzed by immunosequencing. The authors' analysis ran thus. TCRs in the repertoires were matched against a reference library of SARS-CoV-2-specific TCRs that had been generated with the MIRA antigen-specificity platform. Breadth was defined as the fraction of unique TCRs that were SARS-CoV-2-associated, and depth was defined as the fraction of total T cells that were SARS-CoV-2-associated. Using the MIRA data, each spike-specific TCR was assigned both to the spike region to which the TCR was reactive and to a CD4 or CD8 class. Log10-transformed breadth and depth values were compared by one-way ANOVA with Sidak's multiple comparisons tests. What TCRdb holds here is the immuneACCESS table cut down to in-frame rearrangements. Part of the clones is not present; checked against another copy, under half of the missing clones reflect an unresolved V gene, and the others are unexplained. V and J calls and clone size are as listed in that table; D and trimming were resolved from the DNA. The sample records fewer than 95,000 clones, 85% to 95% of which are singletons. The biggest ten clones account for 6.5% to 9.5% of the sample.

Of note for this clone: It lacks a known antigen. No much larger clone exists at a distance of one base, and base qualities are not known.

The sequence is built from TRBV4-1 and TRBJ2-2; there is no confident call for the D gene. The sample consisted of peripheral blood, taken 28 days after the second AZD1222 dose. This receptor was taken from an adult who received the AZD1222 COVID-19 vaccine. The CDR3 protein sequence reads: CASSQVNMGFGTGELFF. The nucleotide sequence is given as TGCGCCAGCAGCCAAGTGAATATGGGATTCGGCACCGGGGAGCTGTTTTTT.